Listed below are T cell receptor beta chains from one sample, sequenced in a study of blood T cell repertoires in COVID-19. The table came from immunoSEQ multiplex PCR; TCRdb's copy has only in-frame clones and leaves some out. This sample carries more than 35,000 clones, more than 80% of them seen once, and the ten largest clones take more than 7.5%. Material for sequencing was peripheral blood. Receptors were obtained from a man between 25 and 39 years old with active or convalescent COVID-19. Both conserved end residues are part of each CDR3. D genes are given only for firm matches. Not every row has a clone size; where given, it reads once, few, many or a size class.

few,TRBJ1-1,TRBV7-9,NA,TGTGCCAGCAGCTACGACAGATCGAACACTGAAGCTTTCTTT,CASSYDRSNTEAFF
NA,TRBJ2-3,TRBV3-1/TRBV3-2,NA,TGTGCCAGCAGCCAGTTCCCTCCGTCTATCACAGATACGCAGTATTTT,CASSQFPPSITDTQYF
NA,TRBJ1-1,TRBV11-3,NA,TGTGCCAGCAGCTCCCATCGGCGGGACACTGAAGCTTTCTTT,CASSSHRRDTEAFF
NA,TRBJ1-5,TRBV6-5,NA,TGTGCCAGCAGTTACCGGGAGCACAATCAGCCCCAGCATTTT,CASSYREHNQPQHF
few,TRBJ1-2,TRBV2,NA,TGTGCCAGCAGCCTTGGACAGAGTAACTATGGCTACACCTTC,CASSLGQSNYGYTF
NA,TRBJ2-2,TRBV18,TRBD1,TGTGCCAGCTCACCGACAGGGGGCCCTACCGGGGAGCTGTTTTTT,CASSPTGGPTGELFF
NA,TRBJ2-7,TRBV7-9,NA,TGTGCCAGCAGCTTACAGGGCTACGAGCAGTACTTC,CASSLQGYEQYF
NA,TRBJ1-4,TRBV5-1,TRBD1,TGCGCCAGCAGCCCCACAGGGGGCCCTAATGAAAAACTGTTTTTT,CASSPTGGPNEKLFF
NA,TRBJ1-5,TRBV28,TRBD1,TGTGCCAGCAGGACGAGACAGGGGTTGAATCAGCCCCAGCATTTT,CASRTRQGLNQPQHF
once,TRBJ2-1,TRBV11-2,NA,TGTGCCAGCAGCTTGGGGGGAGTACCCTACAATGAGCAGTTCTTC,CASSLGGVPYNEQFF
NA,TRBJ1-6,TRBV4-2,NA,TGTGCCAGCAGCCCCTCGAAGGGGGTCAAGCTCAATTCACCCCTCCACTTT,CASSPSKGVKLNSPLHF
NA,TRBJ2-7,TRBV11-2,TRBD1,TGTGCCAGCAGTCACAGGGGGCACGAGCAGTACTTC,CASSHRGHEQYF
NA,TRBJ2-1,TRBV6-2/TRBV6-3,NA,TGTGCCAGCAGTTACCTCAGGCCACCCAATGAGCAGTTCTTC,CASSYLRPPNEQFF
NA,TRBJ2-2,TRBV5-5,NA,TGTGCCAGCAGATGGGACACCGCGAACACCGGGGAGCTGTTTTTT,CASRWDTANTGELFF
NA,TRBJ2-1,TRBV4-1,NA,TGCGCCAGCAGCCAAGAGGCGAACAGGGATCGAGCCTACAATGAGCAGTTCTTC,CASSQEANRDRAYNEQFF